This TCR beta chain stems from a study of shared clonotypes between healthy human individuals. Overall study context: Used for every donor were three CD4 naive, three CD4 memory, two CD8 naive and one CD8 memory plate.

The length of the CDR3 is 13 residues. With 5 bases removed from V and 5 bases from J, the gap between germline ends came to 12 bases. From germline, CDR1 is MDHEN and CDR2 SYDVKM. Sequenced by immunoSEQ multiplex PCR; TCRdb stores in-frame clones only, minus some. Of approximately 1,500,000 clones listed, 95% to 97% are singletons. Caucasian adults living in Nashville, Tennessee, provided all samples. The chain couples TRBV28 to TRBJ2-5; D is unclear. Source material: naive CD4+ T cells sorted from blood. Regarding subset: CD45RA+ positively selected. This clonotype originated in a man under 40 in good health. The CDR3 here is CASSQPPLETQYF. CDR3 coding DNA: TGTGCCAGCAGTCAACCCCCTCTGGAGACCCAGTACTTC.